Below, 3 T cell receptor beta chains from the same sample are listed, as sequenced in a study of blood T cell repertoires in COVID-19 (dated by TCRdb to the early 2020s). The library came from the immunoSEQ multiplex PCR assay. TCRdb limited this immuneACCESS table to in-frame rearrangements with V and J called. A share of clones is missing; checked studies link under half to unresolved V genes, and the rest is unexplained. The sample table contains about 140,000 clones; only one count was recorded for roughly four fifths of them. Clones ranked in the top ten supply roughly 10% of the sample. The sequenced sample consisted of peripheral blood. Receptor source: a woman aged 50 to 65 with active or convalescent COVID-19.

The chain carries TRBV4-3 and TRBJ1-1, with TRBD1 matching 9 bases. The CDR3 has 15 amino acids. Trimming cost V 3 bases and J 4 bases; bases outside gene matches: 6. CDR1 LGHNA and CDR2 YSLEER come from the germline V gene. CDR3 amino acids: CASSHSWTGATEAFF. The CDR3 coding sequence is TGCGCCAGCAGCCATTCATGGACAGGGGCCACTGAAGCTTTCTTT.

This sequence joins TRBV4-2 and TRBJ1-1; D gene uncertain. The ends were cut back, 4 bases at V and 1 base at J, with 13 bases in the middle. The CDR3 spans 15 residues. Looked up from germline, CDR1 is LGHNA and CDR2 is YNFKEQ. The CDR3 region is CASSPRVDRNTEAFF. For the CDR3, the DNA is TGTGCCAGCAGCCCTAGAGTTGACCGGAACACTGAAGCTTTCTTT.

This clone has a handful of counts. This sequence joins TRBV28 and TRBJ2-7; 8 bases line up with TRBD2. There are 12 residues in the CDR3. Looked up from germline, CDR1 is MDHEN and CDR2 is SYDVKM. The V and J ends lost 10 bases and 2 bases, in that order; junction bases with no gene match: 4. CDR3 region: CATEGLAYEQYF. CDR3 coding DNA: TGTGCCACCGAGGGACTAGCCTACGAGCAGTACTTC.